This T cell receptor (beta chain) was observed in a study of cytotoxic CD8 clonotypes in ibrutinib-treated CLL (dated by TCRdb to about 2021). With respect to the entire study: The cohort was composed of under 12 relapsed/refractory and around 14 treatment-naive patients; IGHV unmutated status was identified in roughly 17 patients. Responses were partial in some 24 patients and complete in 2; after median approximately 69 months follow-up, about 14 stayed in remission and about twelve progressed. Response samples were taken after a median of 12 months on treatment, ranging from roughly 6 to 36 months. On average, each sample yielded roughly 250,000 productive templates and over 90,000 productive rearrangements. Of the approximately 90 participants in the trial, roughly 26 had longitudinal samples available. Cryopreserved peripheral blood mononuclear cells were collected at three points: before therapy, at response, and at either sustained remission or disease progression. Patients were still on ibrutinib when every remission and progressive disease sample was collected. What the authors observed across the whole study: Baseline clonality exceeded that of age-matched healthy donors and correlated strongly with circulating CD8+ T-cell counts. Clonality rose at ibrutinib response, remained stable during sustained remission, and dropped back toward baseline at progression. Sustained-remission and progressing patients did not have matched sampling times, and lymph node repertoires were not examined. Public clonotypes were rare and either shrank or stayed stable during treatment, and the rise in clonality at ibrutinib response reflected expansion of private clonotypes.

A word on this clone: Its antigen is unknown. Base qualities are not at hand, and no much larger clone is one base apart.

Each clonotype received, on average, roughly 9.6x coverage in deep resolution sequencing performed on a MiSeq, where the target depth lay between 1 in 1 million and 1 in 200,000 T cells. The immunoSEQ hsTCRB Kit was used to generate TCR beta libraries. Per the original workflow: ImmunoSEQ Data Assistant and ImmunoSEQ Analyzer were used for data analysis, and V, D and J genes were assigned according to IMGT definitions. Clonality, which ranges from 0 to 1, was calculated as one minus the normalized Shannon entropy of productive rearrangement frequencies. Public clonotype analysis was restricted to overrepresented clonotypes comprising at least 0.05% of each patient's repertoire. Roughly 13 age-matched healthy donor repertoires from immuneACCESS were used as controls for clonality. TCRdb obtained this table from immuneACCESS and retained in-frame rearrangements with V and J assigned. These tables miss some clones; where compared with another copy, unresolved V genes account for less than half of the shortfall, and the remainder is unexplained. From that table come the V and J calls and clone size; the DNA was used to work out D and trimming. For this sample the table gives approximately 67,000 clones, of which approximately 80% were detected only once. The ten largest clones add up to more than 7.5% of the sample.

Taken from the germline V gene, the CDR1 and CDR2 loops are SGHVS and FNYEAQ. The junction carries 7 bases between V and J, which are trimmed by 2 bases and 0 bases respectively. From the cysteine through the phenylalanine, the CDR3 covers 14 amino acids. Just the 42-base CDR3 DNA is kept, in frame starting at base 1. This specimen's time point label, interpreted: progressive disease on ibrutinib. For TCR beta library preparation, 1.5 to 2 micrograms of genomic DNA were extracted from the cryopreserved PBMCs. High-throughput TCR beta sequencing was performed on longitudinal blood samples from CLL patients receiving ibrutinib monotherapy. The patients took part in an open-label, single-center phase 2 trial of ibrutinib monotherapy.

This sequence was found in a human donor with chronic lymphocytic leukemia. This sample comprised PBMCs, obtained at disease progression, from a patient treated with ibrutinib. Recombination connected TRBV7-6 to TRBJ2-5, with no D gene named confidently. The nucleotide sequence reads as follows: TGTGCCAGCAGCTTATACGAGAACCAAGAGACCCAGTACTTC. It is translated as CASSLYENQETQYF.